This T cell receptor beta chain was retrieved from a study of T cells after yellow fever vaccination. Study-wide results and limits: The booster saw the reappearance of most primary-vaccination clones (nearly 98% CD4, 88% CD8).

This clonotype has just a few counts. Its matching antigen is unknown. Researchers made TCR cDNA using 5'RACE template switching, and this step added a universal primer site and UMIs. MiXCR was run by TCRdb on the 5' RACE reads, yielding one entry per CDR3 protein. Of roughly 250,000 distinct CDR3 sequences in the sample, approximately 13% were seen once. The V and J ends lost 7 bases and 1 base respectively, with 10 bases between them. The CDR3 has 13 residues. The material was CD4+ T cells sorted from PBMCs, obtained 45 days after the yellow fever booster vaccination. The sequence was collected from a man aged 25 to 40 who received the YFV17D yellow fever vaccine. The rearrangement uses TRBV12-3 or TRBV12-4 and TRBJ2-5; D unresolved. The CDR3 is CASKTAPQETQYF. The CDR3 DNA is TGTGCCAGCAAAACAGCCCCCCAAGAGACCCAGTACTTC.